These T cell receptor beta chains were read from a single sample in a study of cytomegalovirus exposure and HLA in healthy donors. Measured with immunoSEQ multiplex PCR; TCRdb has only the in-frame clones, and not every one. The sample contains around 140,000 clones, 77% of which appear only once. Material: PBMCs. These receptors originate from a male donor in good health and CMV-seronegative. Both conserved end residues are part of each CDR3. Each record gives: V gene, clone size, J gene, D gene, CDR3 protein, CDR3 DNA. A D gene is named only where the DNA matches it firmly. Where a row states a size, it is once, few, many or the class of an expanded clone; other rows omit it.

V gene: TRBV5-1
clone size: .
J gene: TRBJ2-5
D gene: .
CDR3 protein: CASSFGQQETQYF
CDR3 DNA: TGCGCCAGCAGCTTTGGACAACAAGAGACCCAGTACTTC

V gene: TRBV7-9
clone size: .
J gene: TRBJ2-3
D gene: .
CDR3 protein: CASSLGLASTDTQYF
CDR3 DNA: TGTGCCAGCAGCTTGGGGCTAGCGTCCACAGATACGCAGTATTTT

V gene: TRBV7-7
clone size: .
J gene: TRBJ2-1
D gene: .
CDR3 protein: CASSLGGGEQFF
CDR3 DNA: TGTGCTAGCAGCTTAGGCGGAGGTGAGCAGTTCTTC

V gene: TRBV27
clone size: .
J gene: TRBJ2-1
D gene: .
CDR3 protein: CASNARGSYNEQFF
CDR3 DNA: TGTGCCAGCAATGCCCGGGGGTCCTACAATGAGCAGTTCTTC

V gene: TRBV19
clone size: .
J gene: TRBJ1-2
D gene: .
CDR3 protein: CASIDRSRSNYGYTF
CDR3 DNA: TGTGCCAGTATCGATAGGAGCCGCTCTAACTATGGCTACACCTTC

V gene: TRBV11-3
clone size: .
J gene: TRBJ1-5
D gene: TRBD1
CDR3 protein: CASSLGDSPTKTQHF
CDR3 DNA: TGTGCCAGCAGCTTAGGGGACAGTCCCACCAAGACCCAGCATTTT

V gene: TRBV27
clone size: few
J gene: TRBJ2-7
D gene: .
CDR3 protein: CASRPNSPVGEQYF
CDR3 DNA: TGTGCCAGCAGGCCCAACAGCCCAGTGGGCGAGCAGTACTTC

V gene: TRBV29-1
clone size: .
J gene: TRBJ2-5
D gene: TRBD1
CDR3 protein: CSVDGTGVNQETQYF
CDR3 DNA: TGCAGCGTTGATGGGACAGGGGTAAATCAAGAGACCCAGTACTTC

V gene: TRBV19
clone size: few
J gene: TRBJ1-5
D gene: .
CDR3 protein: CASSIPTAGNQPQHF
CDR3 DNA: TGTGCCAGTAGTATACCCACAGCCGGCAATCAGCCCCAGCATTTT

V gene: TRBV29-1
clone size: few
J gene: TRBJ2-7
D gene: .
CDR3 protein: CSVGSSYEQYF
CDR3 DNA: TGCAGCGTTGGCAGTTCCTACGAGCAGTACTTC

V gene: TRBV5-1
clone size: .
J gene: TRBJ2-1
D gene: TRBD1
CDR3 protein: CASSVRTGEVDEQFF
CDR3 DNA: TGCGCCAGCAGCGTTAGGACAGGAGAGGTTGATGAGCAGTTCTTC

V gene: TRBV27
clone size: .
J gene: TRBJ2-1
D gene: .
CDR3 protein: CASIPMGRSYNEQFF
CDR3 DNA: TGTGCCAGCATCCCTATGGGGAGGTCCTACAATGAGCAGTTCTTC

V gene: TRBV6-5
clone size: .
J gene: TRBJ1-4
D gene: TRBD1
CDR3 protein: CASSSPGQGARKLFF
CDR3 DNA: TGTGCCAGCAGTTCTCCGGGACAGGGGGCACGAAAACTGTTTTTT

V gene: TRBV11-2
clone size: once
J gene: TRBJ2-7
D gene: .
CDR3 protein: CASSRNGVALTYEQYF
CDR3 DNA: TGTGCCAGCAGCCGAAATGGAGTAGCCTTAACCTACGAGCAGTACTTC

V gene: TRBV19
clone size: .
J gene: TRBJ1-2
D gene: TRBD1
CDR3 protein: CASSSGTGGDRGYTF
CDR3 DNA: TGTGCCAGTAGTAGTGGGACAGGGGGCGATCGGGGCTACACCTTC

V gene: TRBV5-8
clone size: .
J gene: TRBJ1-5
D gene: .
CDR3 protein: CASSLGGGNSNQPQHF
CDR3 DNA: TGTGCCAGCAGCTTGGGAGGCGGGAATAGCAATCAGCCCCAGCATTTT

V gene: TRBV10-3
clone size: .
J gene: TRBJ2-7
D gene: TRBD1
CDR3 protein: CAIKTGQGAVEQYF
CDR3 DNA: TGTGCCATCAAAACGGGACAGGGGGCGGTCGAGCAGTACTTC